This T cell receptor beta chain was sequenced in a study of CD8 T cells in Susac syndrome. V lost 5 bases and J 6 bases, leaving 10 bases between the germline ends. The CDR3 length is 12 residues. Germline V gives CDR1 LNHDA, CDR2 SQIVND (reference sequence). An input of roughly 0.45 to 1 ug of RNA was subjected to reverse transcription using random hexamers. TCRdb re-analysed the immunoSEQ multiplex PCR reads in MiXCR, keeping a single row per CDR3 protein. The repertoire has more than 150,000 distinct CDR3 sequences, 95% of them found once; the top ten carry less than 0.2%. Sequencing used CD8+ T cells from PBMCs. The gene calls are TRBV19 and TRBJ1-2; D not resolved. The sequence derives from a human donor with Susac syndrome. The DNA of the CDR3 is TGTGCCAGTAGTTTTGAGGTCGATGGCTACACCTTC. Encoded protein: CASSFEVDGYTF.